This T cell receptor (beta chain) stems from a study of blood T cell repertoires in COVID-19. The repertoire was sequenced with immunoSEQ multiplex PCR; TCRdb's copy has only in-frame clones and lacks some. The data hold hundreds of thousands of clones, with 87% observed a single time. This clone was detected a few times. With 4 bases removed from V and 3 bases from J, the gap between germline ends came to 17 bases. This CDR3 contains 15 residues. The germline V gene has CDR1 SGHKS and CDR2 YYEKEE (reference sequence). The source material was peripheral blood. This TCR came from a woman between 45 and 60 years old with COVID-19, enrolled during active disease. This chain connects TRBV5-5 to TRBJ2-7, with D possibly matching TRBD2 (6 bases). CDR3 DNA: TGTGCCAGCAGCCGACGGGACTCCTGGCTCTACGAGCAGTACTTC. The encoded protein is CASSRRDSWLYEQYF.